The next 23 T cell receptor beta chains were all read from a single sample in a study of T cell responses to AZD1222 COVID-19 vaccine. Assay: immunoSEQ multiplex PCR; the TCRdb copy retains only in-frame clones and omits some. The sample has about 100,000 clones, about 92% seen once. This sample comprised peripheral blood, obtained on day 0 of MenACWY control vaccination. The source of these receptors is an adult in good health.

The rearrangement links TRBV5-1 to TRBJ1-4; D perhaps matches TRBD1 (6 bases). Germline lookup yields CDR1 SGHRS and CDR2 YFSETQ. The CDR3 contains 15 residues. Trimming took off 1 base at V and 5 bases at J, with 12 bases between the two ends. The CDR3 DNA sequence: TGCGCCAGCAGCTTGCTAGGACAGAGCAATGAAAAACTGTTTTTT. Translated, it gives CASSLLGQSNEKLFF.

In its sample, this clone was seen once. The V and J genes are TRBV5-4 and TRBJ2-3; 10 nucleotides match TRBD2. J lost 2 bases, V lost 2 bases, and 5 bases had no gene match. CDR1 and CDR2 (germline): SGHNT, YYREEE (reference sequence). The CDR3 extends over 16 amino acids. CDR3 sequence: CASSLQRGGDTDTQYF. DNA for the CDR3: TGTGCCAGCAGCTTACAGCGGGGGGGAGACACAGATACGCAGTATTTT. Complete variable domain (other parts from reference TRBV5-4 and TRBJ2-3): ETGVTQSPTHLIKTRGQQVTLRCSSQSGHNTVSWYQQALGQGPQFIFQYYREEENGRGNFPPRFSGLQFPNYSSELNVNALELDDSALYLCASSLQRGGDTDTQYFGPGTRLTVL.

The count of this clone is one. This chain connects TRBV5-1 to TRBJ1-2, with TRBD1 as a possible D gene (5 bases). Germline V gene lookup returns CDR1 SGHRS and CDR2 YFSETQ. V was cut by 0 bases and J by 3 bases, with 6 bases left in between. The CDR3 loop spans 13 amino acids. Here the CDR3 reads CASSLGGDYGYTF. In nucleotides, the CDR3 is TGCGCCAGCAGCTTGGGAGGGGACTATGGCTACACCTTC.

The J gene is TRBJ1-1, the V gene TRBV18, with D possibly being TRBD1 (5 bases). Germline values: CDR1 KGHSH, CDR2 LQKENI. Trimming cost V 5 bases and J 4 bases, with 8 bases left between them. The CDR3 has 12 residues. Here the CDR3 reads CASSRGGTEAFF. The CDR3, as DNA: TGTGCCAGCTCAAGGGGAGGCACTGAAGCTTTCTTT.

V usage is TRBV7-8 and J usage is TRBJ1-5; D is perhaps TRBD1 (5 bases). This CDR3 region has 16 residues. Per germline, CDR1 SGHVS and CDR2 FQNEAQ. Trimming removed 2 bases from V and 0 bases from J, with 11 bases in between. CDR3 coding DNA: TGTGCCAGCAGCTTACAGACAGCCGTTAGCAATCAGCCCCAGCATTTT. This translates into CASSLQTAVSNQPQHF.

This clone occurred a few times. V is TRBV5-4 and J is TRBJ1-6; TRBD1 is a possible D gene (6 bases). V was trimmed by 5 bases and J by 5 bases, leaving 14 bases between them. The CDR3 sequence is 15 residues long. Germline-derived CDR1 and CDR2 are SGHNT and YYREEE (reference sequence). CDR3 coding DNA: TGTGCCAGCAGTTCGGGGACACCGGATAATTCACCCCTCCACTTT. This sequence encodes CASSSGTPDNSPLHF.

This sequence joins TRBV28 and TRBJ1-2; TRBD1 aligns across 9 bases. Per the germline V gene, CDR1 is MDHEN and CDR2 is SYDVKM. The junction had 7 bases not matched to a gene; V was cut back by 2 bases and J by 6 bases. The CDR3 covers 15 residues. CDR3 region: CASSLQDRGLHGYTF. In DNA, the CDR3 is TGTGCCAGCAGTTTACAGGACAGGGGTCTCCATGGCTACACCTTC.

The gene calls are TRBV27 and TRBJ1-2; 11 nucleotides align to TRBD1. V lost 3 bases and J lost 4; bases outside the gene matches: 1. Germline CDR1 is MNHEY and CDR2 is SMNVEV (reference sequence). The CDR3 runs 14 residues. CDR3 sequence reads: CASSFGTGGYGYTF. As DNA, the CDR3 is TGTGCCAGCAGTTTCGGGACAGGGGGCTATGGCTACACCTTC.

The chain combines TRBV20-1 with TRBJ1-2; possibly TRBD1 for D (6 bases). The V and J ends lost 3 bases and 5 bases respectively, with 16 bases between them. The germline gives CDR1 DFQATT, CDR2 SNEGSKA (reference sequence). CDR3 length equals 14 residues. The CDR3 loop reads CSASDRSRQYGYTF. CDR3 nucleotide sequence: TGCAGTGCTAGTGACAGGTCGCGTCAGTATGGCTACACCTTC.

This chain joins TRBV4-1 and TRBJ1-2; unclear D gene. V lost 0 bases, J lost 6 bases, and 14 bases lay in between. The CDR3 consists of 15 residues. Germline CDR1 is MGHRA and CDR2 is YSYEKL. CDR3 bases: TGCGCCAGCAGCCAAGATCTAAGGGAGAGGCATGGCTACACCTTC. Translated: CASSQDLRERHGYTF.

The rearrangement joins TRBV2 to TRBJ1-1, with no clear D. This CDR3 is 17 amino acids long. Trimming cost V 0 bases and J 2 bases, with 16 bases left between them. Per the germline V gene, CDR1 is SNHLY and CDR2 is FYNNEI. The CDR3 here is CASSEAPWEGSNTEAFF. The CDR3 coding sequence is TGTGCCAGCAGTGAAGCCCCGTGGGAGGGATCCAACACTGAAGCTTTCTTT.

The chain couples TRBV19 to TRBJ1-2; the D is unclear. Trimming left V 5 bases short and J 2 bases short, with 18 bases between. CDR3 size: 16 residues. The germline V gene encodes CDR1 LNHDA and CDR2 SQIVND (reference sequence). The CDR3 DNA reads as TGTGCCAGTAGTTCACCCCCCCGGGCGGGAAACTATGGCTACACCTTC. Protein product: CASSSPPRAGNYGYTF.

This clone showed up just once. The rearrangement uses TRBV10-3 and TRBJ2-5, with 8 bases fitting TRBD1. Germline loops: CDR1 ENHRY, CDR2 SYGVKD. V was clipped by 2 bases and J by 2 bases; unmatched bases: 4. The CDR3 sequence is 15 residues long. CDR3 sequence reads: CAISERTGQQETQYF. Written as DNA, the CDR3 is TGTGCCATCAGTGAGAGGACAGGGCAGCAAGAGACCCAGTACTTC.

V gene TRBV9 combines with J gene TRBJ1-2; D is ambiguous. Between the trimmed V and J ends, which lost 3 bases and 3 bases, there was a span of 6 bases. The germline V gene has CDR1 SGDLS and CDR2 YYNGEE. The CDR3 has 12 residues. For the CDR3, the DNA is TGTGCCAGCAGCGAGAGAGACTATGGCTACACCTTC. This codes for CASSERDYGYTF.

This clone was recorded only once. The genes are TRBV18 and TRBJ1-6; no firm D call. CDR1 and CDR2 from the germline V gene are KGHSH and LQKENI. The CDR3 has 14 amino acids. V lost 0 bases and J lost 8, with 8 bases in between. CDR3 sequence reads: CASSPPLRDSPLHF. Here the CDR3 DNA reads TGTGCCAGCTCACCACCGTTGAGGGATTCACCCCTCCACTTT.

Written as DNA, the CDR3 is TGCGCCAGCAGTGAGGCGGACAGGGGGCATCAGCCCCAGCATTTT. Translating gives CASSEADRGHQPQHF. V gene TRBV10-2 combines with J gene TRBJ1-5; 11 bases map to TRBD1. The germline CDR1 and CDR2 sequences are WSHSY and SAAADI. J lost 5 bases, V lost 2 bases, and 2 bases had no gene match. This CDR3 region has 15 residues.

This clone was detected once. This chain joins TRBV4-3 and TRBJ1-2; TRBD1 agrees at 7 bases. The CDR3 length is 13 residues. The V and J ends lost 1 base and 6 bases, in that order; junction bases with no gene match: 2. Germline CDR1 and CDR2: LGHNA and YSLEER. Here the CDR3 reads CASSQGQGDGYTF. CDR3 in DNA: TGCGCCAGCAGCCAAGGGCAGGGGGATGGCTACACCTTC.

The chain uses TRBV10-2 and TRBJ1-1; 7 bases are shared with TRBD1. The germline V gene encodes CDR1 WSHSY and CDR2 SAAADI. J was trimmed by 2 bases and V by 8 bases; bases with no gene match: 11. The CDR3 has 15 residues. CDR3 loop: CASRPPGQLNTEAFF. The CDR3 DNA follows: TGCGCCAGCCGACCCCCGGGACAGCTTAACACTGAAGCTTTCTTT.

J is TRBJ1-1 and V is TRBV3-1 (or the pseudogene TRBV3-2), with TRBD1 matching 8 bases. V lost 7 bases, J lost 7 bases, and 11 bases stayed unmatched. The V gene's germline CDR1 is LGHDT and CDR2 YNNKEL (reference sequence). There are 14 residues in the CDR3. The CDR3 loop is CASTPTTGVYEAFF. In nucleotides, the CDR3 is TGTGCCAGCACCCCAACGACAGGGGTTTATGAAGCTTTCTTT.

The chain couples TRBV3-1 (or the pseudogene TRBV3-2) to TRBJ1-4, with no clear D. The germline V and J ends were trimmed by 9 bases and 6 bases, with 8 bases remaining between them. CDR3 size: 11 residues. Per germline, CDR1 LGHDT and CDR2 YNNKEL (reference sequence). The DNA for the CDR3 is TGTGCCAGTGGACTTTATGAAAAACTGTTTTTT. Its translation is CASGLYEKLFF.

The V and J genes are TRBV6-6 and TRBJ1-2; TRBD1 might be the D (5 bases). In germline, CDR1 is MNHNY, CDR2 SVGAGI (reference sequence). The CDR3 has 14 residues. The V and J ends lost 5 bases and 6 bases respectively, with 16 bases between them. CDR3: CASSRSRDADGYTF. CDR3 sequence (DNA): TGTGCCAGCAGTCGATCCAGGGATGCAGATGGCTACACCTTC.

V usage is TRBV7-3 and J usage is TRBJ1-6, with TRBD1 as a possible D gene (5 bases). The length of the CDR3 is 15 residues. Germline loops: CDR1 SGHTA, CDR2 FQGTGA. V was pared by 5 bases and J by 4 bases, with 12 bases between. CDR3 nucleotides: TGTGCCAGCAGCCCCAAGACAGTATATAATTCACCCCTCCACTTT. This encodes CASSPKTVYNSPLHF.

V and J are TRBV30 and TRBJ1-1, with TRBD1 as a possible D gene (5 bases). V lost 5 bases, J lost 8 bases, and 15 bases lay in between. This CDR3 comprises 12 residues. Germline loops: CDR1 GTSNPN, CDR2 SVGIG (reference sequence). CDR3 sequence reads: CAWDLSRTEAFF. CDR3 coding DNA: TGTGCCTGGGATCTGTCGAGGACAGAAGCTTTCTTT.